This is a list of T cell receptor beta chains from one sample in a study of lymphopenia after photon versus proton radiotherapy. TCRdb's copy holds only in-frame clones and misses some; the assay was immunoSEQ multiplex PCR. In the table there are more than 20,000 clones, roughly four fifths of which are singletons. The sequences come from peripheral blood, collected from a patient treated with photon-based radiotherapy. These receptors all come from a woman aged 50 to 60 with pancreatic cancer. The CDR3 runs from the conserved cysteine through the conserved F or W. D genes are given only for firm matches. Only part of the rows carry a size: once, few, many, or a class if the clone is expanded.

length	V	J	D	size	DNA	CDR3
14	TRBV18	TRBJ2-5	TRBD1	-	TGTGCCAGCTCAACCGGGACAGGGCAAGTCCCCCAGTACTTC	CASSTGTGQVPQYF
18	TRBV27	TRBJ2-7	TRBD2	-	TGTGCCAGCAGTCCACAATTTTCCGGGACTAGAAGCTCCTACGAGCAGTACTTC	CASSPQFSGTRSSYEQYF
16	TRBV27	TRBJ2-3	TRBD2	-	TGTGCCAGCAGTTTATTGTTCCGGGAGGGGACAGATACGCAGTATTTT	CASSLLFREGTDTQYF
17	TRBV5-1	TRBJ2-7	TRBD2	-	TGCGCCAGCAGCTTGGCCGCAGGACTAGCGGGGTCCTACGAGCAGTACTTC	CASSLAAGLAGSYEQYF
18	TRBV7-2	TRBJ2-1	TRBD2	-	TGTGCCAGCAGCTGGAGGACTAGCGGGAGGAGCTCCTACAATGAGCAGTTCTTC	CASSWRTSGRSSYNEQFF
14	TRBV19	TRBJ1-4	-	-	TGTGCCAGTAGTATCGGGGGGCCTGGCGAAAAACTGTTTTTT	CASSIGGPGEKLFF
18	TRBV21-1	TRBJ2-7	-	-	TGTGCCAGCAGCAAAGTTACGGCTGGACGGAGATCAGCCTACGAGCAGTACTTC	CASSKVTAGRRSAYEQYF
13	TRBV28	TRBJ1-1	-	-	TGTGCCAGCAAGAGGGGAGGAGGCACTGAAGCTTTCTTT	CASKRGGGTEAFF
16	TRBV28	TRBJ2-7	TRBD2	-	TGTGCCAGCAGTTCCCGAGGGACTAGTAGTGGCCACGAGCAGTACTTC	CASSSRGTSSGHEQYF
16	TRBV14	TRBJ1-2	-	-	TGTGCCAGCAGCCAATTGGGCGAGGGCAGGGCTCGGGGCTACACCTTC	CASSQLGEGRARGYTF
14	TRBV30	TRBJ2-7	-	-	TGTGCCTGGAGTGTACTCGAGGTTGGCTACGAGCAGTACTTC	CAWSVLEVGYEQYF
13	TRBV7-8	TRBJ2-7	-	-	TGTGCCAGCAGCTTAGTAGATTCCTACGAGCAGTACTTC	CASSLVDSYEQYF
15	TRBV7-2	TRBJ2-2	-	few	TGTGCCAGCAGCAGGTGGACAGCAAACACCGGGGAGCTGTTTTTT	CASSRWTANTGELFF
15	TRBV2	TRBJ1-1	-	once	TGTGCCAGCAGTGAACGGAATCAGGCGAACACTGAAGCTTTCTTT	CASSERNQANTEAFF
16	TRBV7-8	TRBJ1-3	TRBD1	-	TGTGCCAGCAGCTTAGTAGCTGGGACAGGGGGAAACACCATATATTTT	CASSLVAGTGGNTIYF
12	TRBV5-1	TRBJ2-3	-	-	TGCGCCAGCAGCTATGACACAGATACGCAGTATTTT	CASSYDTDTQYF
11	TRBV5-6	TRBJ2-2	-	-	TGTGCCAGCAGCTTTGAAGGGGAGCTGTTTTTT	CASSFEGELFF
15	TRBV19	TRBJ1-2	-	-	TGTGCCAGTAGAGATTTTGACAGAACCAACTATGGCTACACCTTC	CASRDFDRTNYGYTF
16	TRBV4-3	TRBJ2-6	-	once	TGCGCCAGCAGCCAAGATGGAGGAGCTGGGGCCAACGTCCTGACTTTC	CASSQDGGAGANVLTF
16	TRBV4-3	TRBJ1-2	-	-	TGCGCCAGCAGCCAAGACCTTGGGGGCCCGGTCTATGGCTACACCTTC	CASSQDLGGPVYGYTF
16	TRBV23-1	TRBJ2-2	-	-	TGCGCCAGCAGTCAGATTTATGGAGGTGGCACCGGGGAGCTGTTTTTT	CASSQIYGGGTGELFF
15	TRBV7-2	TRBJ1-1	-	-	TGTGCCAGCAGCTCAGAGACGGCCCCGAACACTGAAGCTTTCTTT	CASSSETAPNTEAFF
12	TRBV6-5	TRBJ1-2	-	-	TGTGCCGGCCGGGACACTAACTATGGCTACACCTTC	CAGRDTNYGYTF
14	TRBV27	TRBJ1-6	-	-	TGTGCCAGCAGTTCTCGCTCCTATAATTCACCCCTCCACTTT	CASSSRSYNSPLHF
15	TRBV9	TRBJ2-7	TRBD2	once	TGTGCCAGCAGTCCAAGCGGGAGCTTGCCCGGCGAGCAGTACTTC	CASSPSGSLPGEQYF
16	TRBV5-1	TRBJ2-1	TRBD2	-	TGCGCCAGCAGTGATGGACTAGCGGGAGAAGGGAGTGAGCAGTTCTTC	CASSDGLAGEGSEQFF
15	TRBV9	TRBJ2-4	TRBD2	-	TGTGCCAGCAGCGTAGGGGTAGCGGGAGAAAACATTCAGTACTTC	CASSVGVAGENIQYF
16	TRBV27	TRBJ1-4	TRBD1	-	TGTGCCAGCAGTTCCATCGGGACAGGGATCAATGAAAAACTGTTTTTT	CASSSIGTGINEKLFF
16	TRBV5-4	TRBJ2-7	-	-	TGTGCCAGCAGCTTGGGGACCGTGAGGCCGACCTACGAGCAGTACTTC	CASSLGTVRPTYEQYF
16	TRBV11-3	TRBJ2-3	-	-	TGTGCCAGCAGCCTCGGGCCGAGCGGGCGCACAGATACGCAGTATTTT	CASSLGPSGRTDTQYF
16	TRBV19	TRBJ2-5	-	-	TGTGCCAGTAGTATAGTATTGGAACAGCACCAAGAGACCCAGTACTTC	CASSIVLEQHQETQYF
13	TRBV30	TRBJ1-3	TRBD1	-	TGTGCCGGGCAAGGGGGCTACGGAAACACCATATATTTT	CAGQGGYGNTIYF
12	TRBV5-4	TRBJ2-3	-	-	TGTGCCAGCAGGTCTGACACAGATACGCAGTATTTT	CASRSDTDTQYF
13	TRBV6-5	TRBJ2-7	-	-	TGTGCCAGCAGTTACGCGTATGCCTACGAGCAGTACTTC	CASSYAYAYEQYF
14	TRBV10-2	TRBJ2-3	-	-	TGCGCCAGCAGCTTAGCGCCCCGCACAGATACGCAGTATTTT	CASSLAPRTDTQYF
17	TRBV28	TRBJ1-1	-	few	TGTGCCAGCAGTTTACGCGACAGACAACCCGGGAACACTGAAGCTTTCTTT	CASSLRDRQPGNTEAFF
15	TRBV4-3	TRBJ1-2	TRBD1	-	TGCGCCAGCAGCCTTGCGGACAGGGGCCCCTATGGCTACACCTTC	CASSLADRGPYGYTF
12	TRBV18	TRBJ1-5	-	-	TGTGCCAGTCAACAGGGTAATCAGCCCCAGCATTTT	CASQQGNQPQHF
16	TRBV4-3	TRBJ2-2	TRBD2	-	TGCGCCAGCAGCGGGGGGGCTAGCGGGCCCACCGGGGAGCTGTTTTTT	CASSGGASGPTGELFF
15	TRBV5-1	TRBJ2-6	-	once	TGCGCCAGCAGCTTGGGTGTCCCGGGGGCCAACGTCCTGACTTTC	CASSLGVPGANVLTF
15	TRBV11-2	TRBJ2-2	-	-	TGTGCCAGCAGCCTATCCGGGGGGAACACCGGGGAGCTGTTTTTT	CASSLSGGNTGELFF
17	TRBV29-1	TRBJ2-1	TRBD2	-	TGCAGCGTTTTGGGTGTGAGCGGGAGGGCCATCTACAATGAGCAGTTCTTC	CSVLGVSGRAIYNEQFF
12	TRBV11-2	TRBJ2-7	-	once	TGTGCCAGCAGCTTCGACGGACTCGCGCAGTACTTC	CASSFDGLAQYF
13	TRBV5-1	TRBJ1-4	TRBD1	once	TGCGCCAGCAGCTTGGGGACAGGGGAGGAACTGTTTTTT	CASSLGTGEELFF
15	TRBV7-8	TRBJ2-5	-	-	TGTGCCAGCAGCGAAAGGACAGCTGACCGAGAGACCCAGTACTTC	CASSERTADRETQYF
12	TRBV18	TRBJ1-6	-	-	TGTGCCAGCTCACCTGATACCTTCACCCTCCACTTT	CASSPDTFTLHF
13	TRBV11-2	TRBJ2-5	-	once	TGTGCCAGCAGCTTATGGTCCAAAGAGACCCAGTACTTC	CASSLWSKETQYF
18	TRBV11-3	TRBJ1-2	-	-	TGTGCCAGCAGCTCCACCAGGGTCCCCTCTCCATCTAACTATGGCTACACCTTC	CASSSTRVPSPSNYGYTF
15	TRBV10-3	TRBJ1-2	TRBD1	-	TGTGCCATCAGTGAGCCGGATCAGGGGGCGCAGGGCTACACCTTC	CAISEPDQGAQGYTF
15	TRBV4-3	TRBJ1-6	-	-	TGCGCCAGCAGCCAAGCCAAATACGATAATTCACCCCTCCACTTT	CASSQAKYDNSPLHF
14	TRBV27	TRBJ1-2	-	-	TGTGCCAGCAGTTCCCCGGGTCTGGGTTATGGCTACACCTTC	CASSSPGLGYGYTF
13	TRBV19	TRBJ2-5	-	-	TGTGCCAGTAGTATAGTGGCGGCGGAGACCCAGTACTTC	CASSIVAAETQYF
17	TRBV4-3	TRBJ2-1	TRBD2	-	TGCGCCAGCAGCCAAGGGACCGGGACTAGCGGGATTTGGAAGCAGTTCTTC	CASSQGTGTSGIWKQFF
13	TRBV10-3	TRBJ2-7	TRBD2	-	TGTGCCATCAGTCCGGGTCCGGGGGGGGAGCAGTACTTC	CAISPGPGGEQYF
15	TRBV7-2	TRBJ2-7	-	-	TGTGCCAGCAGCCCGGCGGGACTTCCCGTGGGGGAGCAGTACTTC	CASSPAGLPVGEQYF
15	TRBV7-9	TRBJ1-1	TRBD1	-	TGTGCCAGCAGCTTAGCCCGGACAGGGGGCGGGATAGCTTTCTTT	CASSLARTGGGIAFF
13	TRBV5-1	TRBJ2-2	-	-	TGCGCCAGCAGCATCGGTCCAGCCGGGGAGCTGTTTTTT	CASSIGPAGELFF
15	TRBV5-1	TRBJ2-7	TRBD2	-	TGCGCCAGCAGCTGGCGCGCGGGAGCGATTTACGAGCAGTACTTC	CASSWRAGAIYEQYF
15	TRBV7-6	TRBJ1-2	-	-	TGTGCCAGCAGCCCCCAGCGGGGGCGCAACTATGGCTACACCTTC	CASSPQRGRNYGYTF
12	TRBV29-1	TRBJ2-1	-	-	TGCAGCGCCGCGGCAGGGCGGAATGAGCAGTTCTTC	CSAAAGRNEQFF